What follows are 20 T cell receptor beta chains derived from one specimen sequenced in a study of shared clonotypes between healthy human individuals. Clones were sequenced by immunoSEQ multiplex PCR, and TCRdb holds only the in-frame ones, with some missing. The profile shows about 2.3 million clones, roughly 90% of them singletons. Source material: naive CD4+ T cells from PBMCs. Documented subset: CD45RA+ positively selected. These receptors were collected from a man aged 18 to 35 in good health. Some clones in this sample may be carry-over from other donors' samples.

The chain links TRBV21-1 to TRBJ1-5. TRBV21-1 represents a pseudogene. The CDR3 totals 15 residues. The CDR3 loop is CASSKAGGGDQPQHF. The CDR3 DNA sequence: TGTGCCAGCAGCAAAGCGGGGGGAGGCGATCAGCCCCAGCATTTT.

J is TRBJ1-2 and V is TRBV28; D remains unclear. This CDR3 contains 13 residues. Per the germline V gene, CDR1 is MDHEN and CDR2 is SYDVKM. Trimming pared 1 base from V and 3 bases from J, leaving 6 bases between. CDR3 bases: TGTGCCAGCAGTTTATACACGGACTATGGCTACACCTTC. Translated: CASSLYTDYGYTF.

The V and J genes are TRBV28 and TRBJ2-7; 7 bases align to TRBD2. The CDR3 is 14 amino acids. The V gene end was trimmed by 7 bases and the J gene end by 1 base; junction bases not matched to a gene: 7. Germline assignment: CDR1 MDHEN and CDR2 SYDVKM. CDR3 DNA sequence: TGTGCCAGCAACTTAGGGAGGGTTTCCTACGAGCAGTACTTC. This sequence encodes CASNLGRVSYEQYF.

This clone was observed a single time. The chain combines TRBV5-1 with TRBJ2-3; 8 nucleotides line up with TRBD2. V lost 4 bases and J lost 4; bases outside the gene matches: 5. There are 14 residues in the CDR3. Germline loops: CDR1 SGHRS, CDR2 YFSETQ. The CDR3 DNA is TGCGCCAGCAGCAAGGCTAGCGGGCCAGATACGCAGTATTTT. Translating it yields CASSKASGPDTQYF.

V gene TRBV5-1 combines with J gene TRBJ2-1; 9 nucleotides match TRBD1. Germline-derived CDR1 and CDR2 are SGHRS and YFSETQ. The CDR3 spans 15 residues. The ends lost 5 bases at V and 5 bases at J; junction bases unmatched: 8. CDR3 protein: CASSQTGTGNNEQFF. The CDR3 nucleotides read TGCGCCAGCAGTCAGACTGGGACAGGGAACAATGAGCAGTTCTTC.

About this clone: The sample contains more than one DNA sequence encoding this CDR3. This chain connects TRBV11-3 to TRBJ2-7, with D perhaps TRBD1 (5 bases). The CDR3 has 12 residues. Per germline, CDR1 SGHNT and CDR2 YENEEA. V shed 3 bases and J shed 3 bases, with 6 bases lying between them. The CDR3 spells CASSLQGYEQYF. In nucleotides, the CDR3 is TGTGCCAGCAGCTTGCAGGGCTACGAGCAGTACTTC.

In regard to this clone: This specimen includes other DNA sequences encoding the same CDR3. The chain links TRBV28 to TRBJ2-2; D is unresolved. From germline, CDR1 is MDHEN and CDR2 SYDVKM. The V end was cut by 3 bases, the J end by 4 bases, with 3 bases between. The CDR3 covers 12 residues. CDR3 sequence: CASSLLTGELFF. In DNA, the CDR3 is TGTGCCAGCAGTTTGCTCACCGGGGAGCTGTTTTTT.

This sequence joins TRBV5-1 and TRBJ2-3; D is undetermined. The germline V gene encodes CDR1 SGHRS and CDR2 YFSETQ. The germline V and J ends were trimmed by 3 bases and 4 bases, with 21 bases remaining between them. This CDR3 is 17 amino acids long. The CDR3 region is CASSSPPGRPPSDTQYF. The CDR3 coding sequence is TGCGCCAGCAGCTCCCCCCCTGGTAGACCCCCATCAGATACGCAGTATTTT. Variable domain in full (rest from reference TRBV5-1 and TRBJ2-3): KAGVTQTPRYLIKTRGQQVTLSCSPISGHRSVSWYQQTPGQGLQFLFEYFSETQRNKGNFPGRFSGRQFSNSRSEMNVSTLELGDSALYLCASSSPPGRPPSDTQYFGPGTRLTVL.

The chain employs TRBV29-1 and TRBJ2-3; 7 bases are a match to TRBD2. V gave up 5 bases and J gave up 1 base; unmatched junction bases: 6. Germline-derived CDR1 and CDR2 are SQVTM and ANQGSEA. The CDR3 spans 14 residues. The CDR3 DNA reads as TGCAGCGTTACGGCGGGAGTACGCACAGATACGCAGTATTTT. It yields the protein CSVTAGVRTDTQYF.

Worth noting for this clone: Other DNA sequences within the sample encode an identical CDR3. Here the CDR3 reads CASSLVSGADTQYF. For the CDR3, the DNA is TGCGCCAGCAGCTTGGTCTCAGGGGCGGATACGCAGTATTTT. The J gene is TRBJ2-3, the V gene TRBV5-1; TRBD1 is a possible D gene (6 bases). Trimming took off 0 bases at V and 6 bases at J, with 11 bases between the two ends. The CDR3 runs to 14 residues. Per germline, CDR1 SGHRS and CDR2 YFSETQ.

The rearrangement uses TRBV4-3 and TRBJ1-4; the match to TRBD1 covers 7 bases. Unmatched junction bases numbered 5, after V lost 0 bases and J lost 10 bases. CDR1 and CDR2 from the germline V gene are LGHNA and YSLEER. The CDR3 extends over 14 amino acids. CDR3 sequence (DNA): TGCGCCAGCAGCCAAGATCCCCGGGACAGAAAACTGTTTTTT. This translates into CASSQDPRDRKLFF.

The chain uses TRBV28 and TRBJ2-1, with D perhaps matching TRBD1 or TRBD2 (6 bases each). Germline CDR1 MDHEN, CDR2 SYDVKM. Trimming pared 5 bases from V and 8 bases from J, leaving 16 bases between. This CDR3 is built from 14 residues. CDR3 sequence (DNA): TGTGCCAGCAGTCCCAGGGGAGGTTGGCATGAGCAGTTCTTC. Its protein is CASSPRGGWHEQFF.

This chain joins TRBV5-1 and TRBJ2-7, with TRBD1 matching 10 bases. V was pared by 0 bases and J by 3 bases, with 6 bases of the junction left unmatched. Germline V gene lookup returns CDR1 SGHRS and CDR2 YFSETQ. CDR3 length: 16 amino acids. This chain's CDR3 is CASSLGGTGALYEQYF. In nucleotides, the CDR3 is TGCGCCAGCAGCTTGGGTGGGACAGGGGCTCTCTACGAGCAGTACTTC.

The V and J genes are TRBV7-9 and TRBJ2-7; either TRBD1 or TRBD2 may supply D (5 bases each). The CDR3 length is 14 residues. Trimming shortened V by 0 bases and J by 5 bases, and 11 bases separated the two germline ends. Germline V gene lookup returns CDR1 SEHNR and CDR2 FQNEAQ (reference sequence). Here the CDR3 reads CASSLARDAHEQYF. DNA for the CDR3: TGTGCCAGCAGCTTAGCGAGGGACGCCCACGAGCAGTACTTC.

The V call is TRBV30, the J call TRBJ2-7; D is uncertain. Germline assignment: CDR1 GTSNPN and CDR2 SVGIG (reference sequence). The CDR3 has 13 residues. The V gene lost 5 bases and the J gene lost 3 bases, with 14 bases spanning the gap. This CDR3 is CAWRRRAIYEQYF. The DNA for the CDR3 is TGTGCCTGGCGTCGGCGCGCGATCTACGAGCAGTACTTC.

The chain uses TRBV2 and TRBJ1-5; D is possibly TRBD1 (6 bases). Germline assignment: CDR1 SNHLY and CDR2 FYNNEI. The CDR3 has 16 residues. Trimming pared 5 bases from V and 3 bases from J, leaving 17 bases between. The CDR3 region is CASSPTGLHSNQPQHF. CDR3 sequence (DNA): TGTGCCAGCAGTCCCACAGGGTTACACTCCAATCAGCCCCAGCATTTT.

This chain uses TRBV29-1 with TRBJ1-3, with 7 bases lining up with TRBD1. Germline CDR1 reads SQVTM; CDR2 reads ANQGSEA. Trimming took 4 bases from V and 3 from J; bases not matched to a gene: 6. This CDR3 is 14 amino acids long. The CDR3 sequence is CSVGTGANGNTIYF. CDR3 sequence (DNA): TGCAGCGTTGGAACAGGGGCAAATGGAAACACCATATATTTT.

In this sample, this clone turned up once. As DNA, the CDR3 is TGCGCCAGCAGCCAAGATTTTCAGAACGCCTTCTACGAGCAGTACTTC. Translation gives CASSQDFQNAFYEQYF. The J gene is TRBJ2-7, the V gene TRBV4-3, with D uncertain. The germline CDR1 and CDR2 sequences are LGHNA and YSLEER. The germline V and J ends were trimmed by 0 bases and 3 bases, with 15 bases remaining between them. This CDR3 has 16 amino acids.

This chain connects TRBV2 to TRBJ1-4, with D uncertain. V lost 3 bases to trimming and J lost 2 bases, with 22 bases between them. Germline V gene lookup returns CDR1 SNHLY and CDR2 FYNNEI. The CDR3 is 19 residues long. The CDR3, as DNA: TGTGCCAGCAGTGAGTTTTCTCGACCCCTGGGATCGACTAATGAAAAACTGTTTTTT. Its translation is CASSEFSRPLGSTNEKLFF.

The CDR3 DNA follows: TGTGCCGCCACAGGGGGCAGCTATGGCTACACCTTC. Amino acids: CAATGGSYGYTF. This chain connects TRBV6-5 to TRBJ1-2, with 9 bases fitting TRBD1. V was clipped by 11 bases and J by 4 bases; unmatched bases: 5. The CDR3 runs to 12 residues. The germline V gene has CDR1 MNHEY and CDR2 SVGAGI.